This T cell receptor beta chain was captured in a study of blood T cells in healthy people across ages. Primers used in a second PCR of roughly 6 to 11 cycles were a sample-barcoded 5' primer and a J-beta primer mix. TCRdb re-analysed the 5' RACE reads in MiXCR, keeping a single row per CDR3 protein. This sample has 1.6 million or so distinct CDR3 sequences; almost 35% occur once, and the top ten carry around 11%. Turning to this clonotype: Its antigen is undetermined. One junction end disagrees with the germline gene, perhaps due to a read error.

This CDR3 region has 13 residues. Germline V gene lookup returns CDR1 SGHRS and CDR2 YFSETQ. Study-level results: The fall in TCR beta diversity per million T cells was roughly linear with age.

This sequence joins TRBV5-1 and TRBJ1-2; TRBD1 might be the D (5 bases). Sequencing input: blood. The source of this sequence is a woman between 25 and 40 years old in good health. CDR3 sequence reads: CASSFDSFYGYIF. DNA for the CDR3: TGCGCCAGCAGCTTTGACAGTTTCTATGGCTACATCTTC.